The 20 T cell receptor beta chains given below trace back to one sample, sequenced in a study of blood T cell repertoires in COVID-19. Measured with immunoSEQ multiplex PCR; TCRdb has only the in-frame clones, and not every one. This table has about 210,000 clones, approximately 86% appearing once. The sequenced material came from PBMCs or T cells enriched from blood (not recorded which). Receptors originate from a woman between 40 and 50 years old with acute COVID-19.

The chain carries TRBV5-4 and TRBJ2-3; D remains ambiguous. The CDR3 is made up of 12 amino acids. Germline loops: CDR1 SGHNT, CDR2 YYREEE (reference sequence). With 4 bases removed from V and 2 bases from J, the gap between germline ends came to 5 bases. CDR3 in amino acids: CASSQLTDTQYF. The CDR3 nucleotides are TGTGCCAGCAGCCAACTCACAGATACGCAGTATTTT.

This clone was detected only once. The rearrangement links TRBV2 to TRBJ2-3; 10 bases align to TRBD1. The CDR3 loop spans 15 amino acids. Trimming took 5 bases from V and 6 from J; bases not matched to a gene: 8. CDR1 and CDR2 from the germline V gene are SNHLY and FYNNEI. For the CDR3, the DNA is TGTGCCAGCAGTACCCCGGGACAGGGGTGGGATACGCAGTATTTT. It specifies CASSTPGQGWDTQYF.

This clone has just a few counts. The chain uses TRBV3-1 (or the pseudogene TRBV3-2) and TRBJ2-7, with 8 nucleotides matching TRBD2. V lost 3 bases, J lost 3 bases, and 1 base stayed unmatched. CDR1 is LGHDT, CDR2 YNNKEL, per germline (reference sequence). The CDR3 spans 13 residues. CDR3 coding DNA: TGTGCCAGCAGCCACGGGACTAGCTACGAGCAGTACTTC. This gives the protein CASSHGTSYEQYF.

This sequence joins TRBV15 and TRBJ1-1; TRBD1 agrees at 7 bases. The CDR3 is made up of 12 amino acids. Per the germline V gene, CDR1 is LNHNV and CDR2 is YYDKDF (reference sequence). Unmatched junction bases numbered 5, after V lost 3 bases and J lost 10 bases. The CDR3 region is CATSREGGLAFF. The CDR3 DNA follows: TGTGCCACCAGCAGGGAAGGGGGCTTAGCTTTCTTT.

This clone was seen only once. This chain links TRBV10-3 with TRBJ2-1; no reliable D call. Trimming stripped 6 bases from V and 7 bases from J, with 10 bases between. This CDR3 has 12 residues. Germline V gene data show CDR1 as ENHRY and CDR2 as SYGVKD. Written as DNA, the CDR3 is TGTGCCATCAGCGGCAGGCTAAATGAGCAGTTCTTC. This codes for CAISGRLNEQFF.

The rearrangement joins TRBV7-2 to TRBJ1-5, with 7 bases matching TRBD1. Germline V gene sequence: CDR1 SGHTA, CDR2 FQGNSA. This CDR3 is 15 amino acids long. V dropped 4 bases and J dropped 7; count of bases not matched to a gene: 10. The CDR3 here is CASSSTTGLVQPQHF. For the CDR3, the DNA is TGTGCCAGCAGCTCGACGACAGGGTTGGTACAGCCCCAGCATTTT.

This chain joins TRBV28 and TRBJ1-1; D not resolved. Germline values: CDR1 MDHEN, CDR2 SYDVKM. With 1 base removed from V and 5 bases from J, the gap between germline ends came to 11 bases. This CDR3 is built from 14 residues. In DNA form, the CDR3 reads TGTGCCAGCAGTTTATACGCCCACGGGACTGAAGCTTTCTTT. It translates to CASSLYAHGTEAFF.

This chain connects TRBV7-8 to TRBJ2-6; 12 bases fit TRBD1. Germline V gives CDR1 SGHVS, CDR2 FQNEAQ. This CDR3 spans 17 amino acids. V lost 5 bases to trimming and J lost 4 bases; unmatched junction nucleotides: 6. CDR3 nucleotide sequence: TGTGCCAGCAGCCAGGGACAGGGGGCAGCGGGGGCCAACGTCCTGACTTTC. Residues: CASSQGQGAAGANVLTF.

The gene calls are TRBV3-1 (or the pseudogene TRBV3-2) and TRBJ2-2; TRBD1 is a possible D gene (5 bases). Deletions cut 7 bases from V and 3 bases from J, with 9 bases between. Germline loops: CDR1 LGHDT, CDR2 YNNKEL (reference sequence). This CDR3 is built from 13 residues. CDR3 in DNA: TGTGCCAGCAAACCAGGGCACACCGGGGAGCTGTTTTTT. Residues: CASKPGHTGELFF.

The rearrangement uses TRBV7-2 and TRBJ1-5; TRBD1 is a possible D gene (5 bases). V was cut by 5 bases and J by 0 bases, with 11 bases left in between. This CDR3 is 15 amino acids long. The germline V gene encodes CDR1 SGHTA and CDR2 FQGNSA. CDR3 in DNA: TGTGCCAGCAGCCCCGGGGGTCCTAGCAATCAGCCCCAGCATTTT. It yields the protein CASSPGGPSNQPQHF.

The chain combines TRBV5-1 with TRBJ2-5; D is perhaps TRBD1 (6 bases). V gave up 1 base and J gave up 4 bases, with 14 bases separating them. The CDR3 loop spans 15 amino acids. Germline V gene sequence: CDR1 SGHRS, CDR2 YFSETQ. The CDR3 loop reads CASSLNGGSGETQYF. The CDR3 DNA sequence: TGCGCCAGCAGCTTGAATGGGGGCTCTGGAGAGACCCAGTACTTC.

V usage is TRBV28 and J usage is TRBJ2-7; D perhaps matches TRBD1 (5 bases). The CDR3 has 15 residues. With 3 bases removed from V and 0 bases from J, the gap between germline ends came to 12 bases. CDR1 is MDHEN and CDR2 is SYDVKM in the germline V gene. CDR3 DNA sequence: TGTGCCAGCAGTTTCCCTGGGGCCTCCTCCTACGAGCAGTACTTC. Protein: CASSFPGASSYEQYF. Complete variable domain (other parts from reference TRBV28 and TRBJ2-7): DVKVTQSSRYLVKRTGEKVFLECVQDMDHENMFWYRQDPGLGLRLIYFSYDVKMKEKGDIPEGYSVSREKKERFSLILESASTNQTSMYLCASSFPGASSYEQYFGPGTRLTVT.

The CDR3 DNA is TGTGCCAGCACCCTACAGGGTTTCTATGGCTACACCTTC. It is translated as CASTLQGFYGYTF. The chain combines TRBV7-9 with TRBJ1-2, with D tentatively TRBD1 (6 bases). CDR1 and CDR2 from the germline V gene are SEHNR and FQNEAQ (reference sequence). The CDR3 totals 13 residues. The ends were cut back, 7 bases at V and 4 bases at J, with 13 bases in the middle.

This clone was counted once. This chain connects TRBV4-2 to TRBJ1-1; D possibly corresponds to TRBD1 (6 bases). Germline V gene lookup returns CDR1 LGHNA and CDR2 YNFKEQ. Trimming shortened V by 2 bases and J by 3 bases, and 13 bases separated the two germline ends. The CDR3 sequence is 15 residues long. As DNA, the CDR3 is TGTGCCAGCAGCCAAAAGGGGGGGGCAGACACTGAAGCTTTCTTT. It codes for CASSQKGGADTEAFF.

The chain employs TRBV24-1 and TRBJ2-7, with 15 bases lining up with TRBD2. Trimming cost V 4 bases and J 11 bases; bases outside gene matches: 14. Germline CDR1 reads KGHDR; CDR2 reads SFDVKD. The CDR3 runs to 17 residues. CDR3 bases: TGTGCCACCAGTGACACCGGGACTAGCGGGAGGTCGAGGGAGGAGTACTTC. Protein: CATSDTGTSGRSREEYF.

J is TRBJ1-2 and V is TRBV5-1, with D uncertain. This CDR3 is 13 amino acids long. CDR1 and CDR2 (germline): SGHRS, YFSETQ. V was trimmed by 4 bases and J by 8 bases, leaving 15 bases between them. The CDR3 spells CASSRVGSKGYTF. The CDR3 bases are TGCGCCAGCAGCCGGGTCGGTAGCAAAGGCTACACCTTC.

A note on this clone: Other nucleotide sequences from this sample produce the same CDR3. The chain links TRBV18 to TRBJ2-7; tentative D call: TRBD2 (6 bases). Germline V lookup: CDR1 KGHSH, CDR2 LQKENI. V lost 6 bases and J 6 bases, leaving 9 bases between the germline ends. This CDR3 has 11 residues. CDR3 sequence (DNA): TGTGCCAGCTCCCCCGGGGGCGAGCAGTACTTC. It is translated as CASSPGGEQYF.

The chain carries TRBV7-9 and TRBJ2-1; 10 bases align to TRBD2. The CDR3 extends over 15 amino acids. V was pared by 7 bases and J by 5 bases, with 8 bases of the junction left unmatched. Germline V gene sequence: CDR1 SEHNR, CDR2 FQNEAQ (reference sequence). CDR3 sequence (DNA): TGTGCCAGCACCCCGGGACTAGCGCTGCACAATGAGCAGTTCTTC. Translating it yields CASTPGLALHNEQFF.

V is TRBV7-9 and J is TRBJ1-1, with D possibly TRBD1 on 6 matching bases. The CDR3 runs 13 residues. Trimming cost V 2 bases and J 7 bases, with 11 bases left between them. CDR1 and CDR2 (germline): SEHNR, FQNEAQ (reference sequence). The CDR3 sequence: CASSLSGAREAFF. As DNA, the CDR3 is TGTGCCAGCAGCTTATCAGGGGCGCGTGAAGCTTTCTTT.

This sequence joins TRBV7-9 and TRBJ1-2, with D tentatively TRBD1 (6 bases). V lost 5 bases and J lost 4, with 23 bases in between. The germline gives CDR1 SEHNR, CDR2 FQNEAQ (reference sequence). CDR3 length equals 17 residues. The CDR3 region has the DNA TGTGCCAGCAGCCACCCCAAGGACAGCTCTGCGACCTATGGCTACACCTTC. Its protein product is CASSHPKDSSATYGYTF. Looking up the rest from reference TRBV7-9 and TRBJ1-2 gives the full variable domain: DTGVSQNPRHKITKRGQNVTFRCDPISEHNRLYWYRQTLGQGPEFLTYFQNEAQLEKSRLLSDRFSAERPKGSFSTLEIQRTEQGDSAMYLCASSHPKDSSATYGYTFGSGTRLTVV.